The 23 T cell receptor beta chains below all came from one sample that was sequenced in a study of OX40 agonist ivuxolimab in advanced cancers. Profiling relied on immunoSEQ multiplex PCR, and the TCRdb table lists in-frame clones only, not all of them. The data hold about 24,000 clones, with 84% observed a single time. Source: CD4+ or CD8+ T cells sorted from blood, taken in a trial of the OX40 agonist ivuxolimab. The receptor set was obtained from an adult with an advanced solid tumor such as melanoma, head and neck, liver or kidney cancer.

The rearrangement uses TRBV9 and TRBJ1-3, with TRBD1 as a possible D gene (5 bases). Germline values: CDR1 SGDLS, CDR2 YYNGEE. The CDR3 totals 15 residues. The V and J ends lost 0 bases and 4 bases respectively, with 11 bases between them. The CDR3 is CASSVVGERGNTIYF. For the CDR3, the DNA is TGTGCCAGCAGCGTAGTAGGGGAAAGAGGAAACACCATATATTTT.

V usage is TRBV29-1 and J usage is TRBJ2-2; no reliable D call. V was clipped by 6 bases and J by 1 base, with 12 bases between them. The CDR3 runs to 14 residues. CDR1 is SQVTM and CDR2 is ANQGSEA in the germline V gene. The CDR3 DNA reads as TGCAGCGTCCAACCCCGCGGGAACACCGGGGAGCTGTTTTTT. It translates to CSVQPRGNTGELFF.

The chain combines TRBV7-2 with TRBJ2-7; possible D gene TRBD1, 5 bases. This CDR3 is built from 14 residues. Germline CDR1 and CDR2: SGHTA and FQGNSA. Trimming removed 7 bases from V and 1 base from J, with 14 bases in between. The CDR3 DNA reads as TGTGCCAGCACCTACGGACAATGGTCCTACGAGCAGTACTTC. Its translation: CASTYGQWSYEQYF. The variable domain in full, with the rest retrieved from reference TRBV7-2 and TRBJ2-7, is GAGVSQSPSNKVTEKGKDVELRCDPISGHTALYWYRQSLGQGLEFLIYFQGNSAPDKSGLPSDRFSAERTGGSVSTLTIQRTQQEDSAVYLCASTYGQWSYEQYFGPGTRLTVT.

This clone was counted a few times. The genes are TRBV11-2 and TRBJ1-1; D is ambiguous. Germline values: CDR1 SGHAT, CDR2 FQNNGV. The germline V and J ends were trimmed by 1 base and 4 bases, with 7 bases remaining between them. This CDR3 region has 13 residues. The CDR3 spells CASSLVTGTEAFF. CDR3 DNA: TGTGCCAGCAGCTTAGTGACGGGCACTGAAGCTTTCTTT.

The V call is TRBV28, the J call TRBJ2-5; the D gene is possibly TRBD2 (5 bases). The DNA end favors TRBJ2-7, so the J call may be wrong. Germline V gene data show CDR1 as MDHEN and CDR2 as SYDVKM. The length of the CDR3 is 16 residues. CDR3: CASSLRAGLSSYEQYF. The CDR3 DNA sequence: TGTGCCAGCAGTTTACGGGCAGGACTGTCCTCCTACGAGCAGTACTTC.

CDR3 bases: TGTGCCAGCAGGCAGAACACGGGACAGGGGAGGTACGAGCAGTACTTC. It translates to CASRQNTGQGRYEQYF. The chain combines TRBV7-2 with TRBJ2-7; 10 nucleotides match TRBD1. Germline V gives CDR1 SGHTA, CDR2 FQGNSA. The V and J ends lost 6 bases and 4 bases, in that order; junction bases with no gene match: 12. The CDR3 is 16 residues long.

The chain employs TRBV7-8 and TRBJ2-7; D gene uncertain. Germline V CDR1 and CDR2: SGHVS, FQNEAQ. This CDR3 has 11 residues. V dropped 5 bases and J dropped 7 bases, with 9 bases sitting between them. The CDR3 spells CASSNGGEQYF. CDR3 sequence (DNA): TGTGCCAGCAGCAATGGTGGGGAGCAGTACTTC.

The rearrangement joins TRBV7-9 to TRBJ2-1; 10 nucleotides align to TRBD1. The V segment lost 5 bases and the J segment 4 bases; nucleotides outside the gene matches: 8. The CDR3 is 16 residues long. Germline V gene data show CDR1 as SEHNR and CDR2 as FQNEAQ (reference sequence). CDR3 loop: CASSPRQGASYNEQFF. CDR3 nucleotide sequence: TGTGCCAGCAGCCCTCGACAGGGGGCGTCTTACAATGAGCAGTTCTTC.

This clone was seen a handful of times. CDR3 sequence reads: CASTPFWQGNEEQYF. CDR3 bases: TGCGCCAGCACCCCCTTTTGGCAGGGGAATGAGGAGCAGTACTTC. This chain uses TRBV4-1 with TRBJ2-7; perhaps TRBD1 as D (6 bases). CDR3 length equals 15 residues. Germline V lookup: CDR1 MGHRA, CDR2 YSYEKL. Deletions cut 7 bases from V and 7 bases from J, with 23 bases between.

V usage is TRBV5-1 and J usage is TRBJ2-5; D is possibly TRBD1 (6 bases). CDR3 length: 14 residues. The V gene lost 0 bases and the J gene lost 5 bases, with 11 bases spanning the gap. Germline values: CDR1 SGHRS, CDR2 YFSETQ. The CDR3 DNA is TGCGCCAGCAGCTTGGAAACAGGGCGGGAGACCCAGTACTTC. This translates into CASSLETGRETQYF.

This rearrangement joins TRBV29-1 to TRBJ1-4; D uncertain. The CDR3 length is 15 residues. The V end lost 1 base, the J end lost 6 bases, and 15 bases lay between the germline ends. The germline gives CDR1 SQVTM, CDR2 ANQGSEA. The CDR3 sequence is CSVEVVVGVDEKLFF. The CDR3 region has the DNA TGCAGCGTTGAAGTGGTAGTCGGGGTTGATGAAAAACTGTTTTTT.

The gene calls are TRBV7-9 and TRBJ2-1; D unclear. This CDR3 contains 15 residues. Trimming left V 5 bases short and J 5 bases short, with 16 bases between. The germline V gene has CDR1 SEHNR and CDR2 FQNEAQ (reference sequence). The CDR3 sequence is CASSPPAGQNNEQFF. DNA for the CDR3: TGTGCCAGCAGCCCCCCGGCCGGGCAGAACAATGAGCAGTTCTTC. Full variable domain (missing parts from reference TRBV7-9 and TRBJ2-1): DTGVSQNPRHKITKRGQNVTFRCDPISEHNRLYWYRQTLGQGPEFLTYFQNEAQLEKSRLLSDRFSAERPKGSFSTLEIQRTEQGDSAMYLCASSPPAGQNNEQFFGPGTRLTVL.

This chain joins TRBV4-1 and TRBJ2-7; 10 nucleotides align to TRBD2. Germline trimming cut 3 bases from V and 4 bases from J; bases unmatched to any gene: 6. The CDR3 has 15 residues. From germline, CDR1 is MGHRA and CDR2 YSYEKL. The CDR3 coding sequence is TGCGCCAGCAGCCACCTAGCGGGAGCGCTGTACGAGCAGTACTTC. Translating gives CASSHLAGALYEQYF.

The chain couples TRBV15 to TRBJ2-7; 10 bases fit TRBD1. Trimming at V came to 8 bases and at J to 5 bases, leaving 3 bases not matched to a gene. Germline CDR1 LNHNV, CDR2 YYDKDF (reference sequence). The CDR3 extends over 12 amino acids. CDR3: CATGTGDDEQYF. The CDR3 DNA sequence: TGTGCCACCGGGACAGGGGACGACGAGCAGTACTTC.

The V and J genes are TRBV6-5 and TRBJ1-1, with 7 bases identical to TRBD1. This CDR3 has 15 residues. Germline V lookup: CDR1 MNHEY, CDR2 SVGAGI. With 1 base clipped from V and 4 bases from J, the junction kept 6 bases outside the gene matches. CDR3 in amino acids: CASSYWQGVVTEAFF. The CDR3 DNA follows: TGTGCCAGCAGTTACTGGCAGGGGGTTGTCACTGAAGCTTTCTTT.

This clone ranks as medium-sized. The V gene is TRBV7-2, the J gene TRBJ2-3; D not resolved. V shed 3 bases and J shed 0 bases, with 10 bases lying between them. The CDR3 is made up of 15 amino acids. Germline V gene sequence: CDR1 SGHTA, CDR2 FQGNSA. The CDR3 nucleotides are TGTGCCAGCAGCTTCATTAGCCCTAGCACAGATACGCAGTATTTT. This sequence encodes CASSFISPSTDTQYF.

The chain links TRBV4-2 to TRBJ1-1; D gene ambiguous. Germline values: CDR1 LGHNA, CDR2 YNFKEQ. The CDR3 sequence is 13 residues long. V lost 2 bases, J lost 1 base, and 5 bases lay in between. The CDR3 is CASSQNRNTEAFF. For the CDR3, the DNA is TGTGCCAGCAGCCAAAACAGGAACACTGAAGCTTTCTTT.

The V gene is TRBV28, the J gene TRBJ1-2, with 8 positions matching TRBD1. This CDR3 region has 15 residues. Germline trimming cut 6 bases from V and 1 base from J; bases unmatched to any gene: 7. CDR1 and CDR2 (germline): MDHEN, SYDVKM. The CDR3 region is CASSGQGLFNYGYTF. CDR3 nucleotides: TGTGCCAGCAGCGGACAGGGCCTTTTTAACTATGGCTACACCTTC.

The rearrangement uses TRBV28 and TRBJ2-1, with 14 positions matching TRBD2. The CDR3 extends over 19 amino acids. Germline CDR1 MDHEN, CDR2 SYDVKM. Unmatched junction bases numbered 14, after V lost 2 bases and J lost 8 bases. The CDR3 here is CASSLQGLRLAGGADEQFF. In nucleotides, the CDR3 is TGTGCCAGCAGTTTACAGGGCCTTCGACTAGCGGGAGGGGCTGATGAGCAGTTCTTC.

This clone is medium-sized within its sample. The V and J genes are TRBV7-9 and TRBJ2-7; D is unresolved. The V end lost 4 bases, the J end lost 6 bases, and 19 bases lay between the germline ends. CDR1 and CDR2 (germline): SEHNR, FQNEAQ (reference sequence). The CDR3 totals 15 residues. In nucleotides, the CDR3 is TGTGCCAGCAGCTCCAATGACCAAGGATATGGCGAGCAGTACTTC. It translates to CASSSNDQGYGEQYF. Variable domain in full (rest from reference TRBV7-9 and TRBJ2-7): DTGVSQNPRHKITKRGQNVTFRCDPISEHNRLYWYRQTLGQGPEFLTYFQNEAQLEKSRLLSDRFSAERPKGSFSTLEIQRTEQGDSAMYLCASSSNDQGYGEQYFGPGTRLTVT.

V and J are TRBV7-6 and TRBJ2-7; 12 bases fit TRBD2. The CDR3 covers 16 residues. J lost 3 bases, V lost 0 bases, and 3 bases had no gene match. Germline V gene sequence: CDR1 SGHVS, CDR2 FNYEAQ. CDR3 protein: CASSLATSGRFYEQYF. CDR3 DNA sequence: TGTGCCAGCAGCTTAGCGACTAGCGGGAGATTCTACGAGCAGTACTTC. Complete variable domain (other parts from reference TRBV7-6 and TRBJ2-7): GAGVSQSPRYKVTKRGQDVALRCDPISGHVSLYWYRQALGQGPEFLTYFNYEAQQDKSGLPNDRFSAERPEGSISTLTIQRTEQRDSAMYRCASSLATSGRFYEQYFGPGTRLTVT.

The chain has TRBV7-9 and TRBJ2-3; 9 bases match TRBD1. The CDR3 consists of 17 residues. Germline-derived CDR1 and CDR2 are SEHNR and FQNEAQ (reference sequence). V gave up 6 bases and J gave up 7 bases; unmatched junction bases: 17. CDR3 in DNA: TGTGCCAGCAGTTGGACAGGGGTGACTATGAGGGGATATACGCAGTATTTT. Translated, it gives CASSWTGVTMRGYTQYF.

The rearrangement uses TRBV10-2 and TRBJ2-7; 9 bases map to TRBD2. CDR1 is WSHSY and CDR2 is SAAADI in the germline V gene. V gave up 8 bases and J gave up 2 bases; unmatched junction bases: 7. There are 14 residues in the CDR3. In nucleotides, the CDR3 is TGCGCCAGCGGGGCGGGAGGGACCCCCTACGAGCAGTACTTC. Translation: CASGAGGTPYEQYF.